This TCR beta chain was sequenced in a study of T cell responses to AZD1222 COVID-19 vaccine (dated by TCRdb to about 2021). In terms of the full investigation: TCR sequencing was performed for about 250 trial participants, of whom about 200 were given two doses of AZD1222 and around 26 were given two doses of MenACWY control vaccine. Trial participants were enrolled into age subgroups of 18-55, 56-69 and 70-plus years, which contained roughly 150, 30 and 60 TCR-sequenced participants, respectively. Paper-wide results and their limitations: Epitopes outside the regions mutated in the B.1.351 and B.1.1.7 variants were reportedly recognized by nearly half of the unique spike-specific TCRs. Participants were mostly white British, with more females than males. The authors suggested clonal diversity may have been underestimated. Vaccine-associated CD4 TCRs spanned the whole spike protein, with dominant responses in regions 160-218 and 743-854. In the small 56-69-year group, the increase in depth fell short of significance, most likely because of low power. Conclusions about previously exposed vaccinees were limited because only 5 or 6 AZD1222 recipients were SARS-CoV-2 seropositive at baseline. No day 14 peak-response samples were available, so repertoires were characterized only after the peak T cell response. Spike-specific TCR breadth and depth rose significantly after two AZD1222 doses compared with day 0 and with MenACWY recipients.

For this clone: Its antigen remains undetermined. The sample holds no much larger clone one base away, and base qualities are not on file.

The CDR3 regions of human TCRbeta chains were analyzed by immunosequencing. The paper's data handling went like this. Repertoire TCRs were matched against a reference library of SARS-CoV-2-specific TCRs generated with the MIRA antigen-specificity platform. Breadth was defined as the fraction of unique TCRs that were SARS-CoV-2-associated, and depth was defined as the fraction of total T cells that were SARS-CoV-2-associated. Using the MIRA data, every spike-specific TCR was mapped to the spike region that the TCR reacted to and assigned to either a CD4 or a CD8 class. Log10-transformed breadth and depth values were compared by one-way ANOVA with Sidak's multiple comparisons tests. Held by TCRdb, this immuneACCESS table contains in-frame sequences only and omits some clones. Under half of the omission traces to an unresolved V gene where checked; the cause of the rest is unknown. That table furnishes V, J and clone size, whereas the DNA furnished D and trimming. This sample is represented by 120,000 to 150,000 clones; approximately 90% of them were singletons. The top ten constitute around 10% of the sample.

As encoded in the germline V gene (reference sequence), CDR1 is LNHDA while CDR2 is SQIVND. The trim is 6 bases for V and 8 bases for J, with a gap of 13 bases between the germline ends. The cysteine opens and the phenylalanine closes a CDR3 of 12 amino acids. The only DNA kept is the CDR3, 36 bases in frame from the first base. The sample's time point, from its label and the paper: about 28 days (+/-7) after the second vaccine dose. Because spike-specific TCR depth and breadth did not differ between the two schedules, AZD1222 recipients who got a second dose at roughly 4 weeks were pooled with those who got a second dose at roughly 12 weeks. Vaccinee samples came from UK trials COV001 and COV002, including a single-blind randomized controlled phase 2/3 trial of AZD1222 (ChAdOx1 nCoV-19) in healthy adults. For TCRbeta chain sequencing, PBMC samples were collected from trial participants at day 0 and at day 28 after the second dose.

Source: peripheral blood, taken 28 days after the second AZD1222 dose. This sequence uses TRBV19 and TRBJ1-2; the D gene is unclear. This clonotype originated in an adult who received the AZD1222 COVID-19 vaccine. The CDR3 here reads CASRGSRKGYTF. The DNA reads as follows: TGTGCCAGTAGGGGGAGCCGAAAAGGCTACACCTTC.